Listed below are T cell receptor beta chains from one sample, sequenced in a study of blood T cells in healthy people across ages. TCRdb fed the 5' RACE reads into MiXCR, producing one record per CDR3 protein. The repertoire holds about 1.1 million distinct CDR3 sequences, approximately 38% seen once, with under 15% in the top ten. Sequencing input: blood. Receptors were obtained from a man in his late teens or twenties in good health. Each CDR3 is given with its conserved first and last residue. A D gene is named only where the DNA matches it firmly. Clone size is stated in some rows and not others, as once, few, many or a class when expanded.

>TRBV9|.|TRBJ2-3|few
CASSVETSAGDTQYF
TGTGCCAGCAGCGTAGAGACTTCGGCAGGGGATACGCAGTATTTT
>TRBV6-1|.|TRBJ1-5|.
CASSEPRRGNRPQHF
TGTGCCAGCAGTGAGCCCCGCAGGGGCAACCGGCCCCAGCATTTT
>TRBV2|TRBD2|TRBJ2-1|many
CASRVGGIYNEQFF
TGTGCCAGCCGGGTGGGGGGGATCTACAATGAGCAGTTCTTC
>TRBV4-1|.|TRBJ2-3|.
CASNMPGRPDTQYF
TGCGCCAGCAACATGCCGGGGAGACCAGATACGCAGTATTTT
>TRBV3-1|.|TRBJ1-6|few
CASSQHRNSLLHF
TGTGCCAGCAGCCAACACCGTAATTCACTCCTCCACTTT
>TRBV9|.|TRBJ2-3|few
CASSPMDFRSTDTQYF
TGTGCCAGCAGCCCAATGGACTTCCGAAGCACAGATACGCAGTATTTT
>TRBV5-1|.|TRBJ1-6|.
CASSRKGIPSNSPLHF
TGCGCCAGCAGCCGAAAAGGGATCCCCTCTAATTCACCCCTCCACTTT
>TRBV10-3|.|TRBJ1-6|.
CAISEGPENSPLHF
TGTGCCATCAGTGAGGGGCCGGAGAATTCACCCCTCCACTTT
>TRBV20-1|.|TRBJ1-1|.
CSARGGGLRAEAFF
TGCAGTGCTAGAGGTGGGGGATTACGAGCTGAAGCTTTCTTT
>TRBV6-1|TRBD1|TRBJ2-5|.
CATTGATYNEQYF
TGTGCCACCACAGGGGCCACCTACAATGAGCAGTACTTC
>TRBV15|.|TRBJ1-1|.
CATSRRFGRHEAFF
TGTGCCACCAGCAGGAGATTTGGACGGCATGAAGCTTTCTTT
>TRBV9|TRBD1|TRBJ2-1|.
CASSLRDRVRDEQFF
TGTGCCAGCAGCTTGCGGGACAGGGTAAGGGATGAGCAGTTCTTC
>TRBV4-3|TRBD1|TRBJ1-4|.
CASSQATGDEYPNEKLFF
TGCGCCAGCAGCCAAGCAACAGGGGACGAGTACCCTAATGAAAAACTGTTTTTT
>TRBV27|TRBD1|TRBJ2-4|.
CASSLPGQKNIQYF
TGTGCCAGCAGTCTGCCGGGACAGAAAAACATTCAGTACTTC
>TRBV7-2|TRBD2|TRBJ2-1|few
CASSSPGLGAYNEQFF
TGTGCCAGCAGCTCCCCGGGACTAGGGGCCTACAATGAGCAGTTCTTC
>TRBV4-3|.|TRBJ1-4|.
CASSLGYRETNEKLFF
TGCGCCAGCAGCCTTGGATACAGGGAGACTAATGAAAAACTGTTTTTT
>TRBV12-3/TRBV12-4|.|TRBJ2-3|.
CASSLGPGRGGTDAQYF
TGTGCCAGCAGTTTAGGCCCGGGAAGAGGCGGCACAGATGCGCAGTATTTT
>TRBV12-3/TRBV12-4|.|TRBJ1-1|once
CATGRQAVRNTEAFF
TGTGCCACCGGTCGGCAAGCCGTTCGGAACACTGAAGCTTTCTTT
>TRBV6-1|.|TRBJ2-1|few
CASSEAGAGEQFF
TGTGCCAGCAGTGAAGCGGGGGCCGGGGAGCAGTTCTTC
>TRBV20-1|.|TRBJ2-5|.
CSARRGQPETQYF
TGCAGTGCTAGAAGAGGGCAACCGGAGACCCAGTACTTC